Listed below are T cell receptor beta chains from one sample, sequenced in a study of T cell changes during pregnancy in multiple sclerosis. The table came from immunoSEQ multiplex PCR; TCRdb's copy has only in-frame clones and leaves some out. The data hold 30,000 to 45,000 clones, with just over 90% observed a single time. The sequencing here drew on CD4+ T cells from peripheral blood mononuclear cells, taken after pregnancy. These receptors originate from a female donor with multiple sclerosis, enrolled in a pregnancy study. The CDR3 runs from the conserved cysteine through the conserved F or W. The D gene is left open where the match is weak. Size is stated for part of the rows, as once, few or many counts, or as a class when the clone is expanded.

d_call clone_size j_call v_call cdr3_aa cdr3_nt
TRBD2 NA TRBJ2-3 TRBV5-1 CASRALTSGETDTQYF TGCGCCAGCAGAGCTTTGACTAGCGGAGAGACAGATACGCAGTATTTT
NA NA TRBJ2-3 TRBV6-5 CASRASAFTDTQYF TGTGCCAGCAGGGCTAGCGCCTTCACAGATACGCAGTATTTT
TRBD1 NA TRBJ2-7 TRBV28 CASRTGGLDEQYF TGTGCCAGCAGGACAGGGGGCTTGGACGAGCAGTACTTC
TRBD2 NA TRBJ2-3 TRBV30 CAGLAGGTTDTQYF TGTGCCGGTCTAGCGGGAGGGACGACAGATACGCAGTATTTT
NA few TRBJ1-2 TRBV29-1 CSVDNRDYGYTF TGCAGCGTTGATAACAGGGATTATGGCTACACCTTC
NA NA TRBJ2-2 TRBV5-4 CASSWGSAGTGELFF TGTGCCAGCAGCTGGGGGTCGGCGGGGACCGGGGAGCTGTTTTTT
NA once TRBJ2-1 TRBV7-2 CASSPGLINEQFF TGTGCCAGCAGCCCAGGACTCATCAATGAGCAGTTCTTC
TRBD1 NA TRBJ2-3 TRBV9 CASSPGQAYTDTQYF TGTGCCAGCAGCCCGGGACAGGCCTACACAGATACGCAGTATTTT
NA NA TRBJ2-6 TRBV19 CASWGRGGGSGANVLTF TGTGCCAGTTGGGGTCGGGGTGGTGGCTCTGGGGCCAACGTCCTGACTTTC
NA NA TRBJ2-7 TRBV6-6 CASSSIYEQYF TGTGCCAGCTCATCAATCTACGAGCAGTACTTC
NA NA TRBJ2-1 TRBV18 CASSPPRAYNEQFF TGTGCCAGCTCACCACCGCGGGCCTACAATGAGCAGTTCTTC
TRBD1 NA TRBJ2-2 TRBV6-5 CASSYPGTGFTGELFF TGTGCCAGCAGTTATCCCGGGACAGGGTTTACCGGGGAGCTGTTTTTT
NA NA TRBJ2-1 TRBV10-1 CASSGLENEQFF TGCGCCAGCAGTGGGCTAGAGAATGAGCAGTTCTTC
NA NA TRBJ2-3 TRBV21-1 CASSNYIGQNTDTQYF TGTGCCAGCAGCAACTACATAGGACAGAACACAGATACGCAGTATTTT
TRBD1 NA TRBJ1-1 TRBV5-1 CASSLARDRITEAFF TGCGCCAGCAGCTTGGCCCGGGACAGGATCACTGAAGCTTTCTTT
TRBD1 NA TRBJ2-7 TRBV6-1 CASSVRDRVYEQYF TGTGCCAGCAGTGTGCGCGACAGGGTTTACGAGCAGTACTTC
TRBD1 NA TRBJ1-2 TRBV2 CASSGRDRGDYGYTF TGTGCCAGCAGTGGGAGGGACAGGGGTGACTATGGCTACACCTTC
TRBD1 once TRBJ1-2 TRBV19 CASSLGGRTSNYGYTF TGTGCCAGTAGTCTAGGGGGCAGAACCTCTAACTATGGCTACACCTTC
TRBD1 NA TRBJ2-1 TRBV6-6 CASSSPGRGRNEQFF TGTGCCAGCAGCTCCCCGGGCAGGGGGCGAAATGAGCAGTTCTTC
TRBD1 NA TRBJ1-4 TRBV27 CASSGTGVNEKLFF TGTGCCAGCAGTGGGACAGGGGTTAATGAAAAACTGTTTTTT
TRBD2 once TRBJ2-1 TRBV28 CASSPLAGGRSEQFF TGTGCCAGCAGCCCCCTAGCGGGAGGGCGGAGTGAGCAGTTCTTC
NA NA TRBJ2-7 TRBV18 CASSFRDRERDEQYF TGTGCCAGCTCATTCCGGGACCGGGAGAGGGACGAGCAGTACTTC
TRBD1 NA TRBJ2-1 TRBV7-9 CASSSGTGSYNEQFF TGTGCCAGCAGCTCAGGGACAGGGTCCTACAATGAGCAGTTCTTC
TRBD1 NA TRBJ1-1 TRBV10-3 CAISVDRAGTEAFF TGTGCCATCAGTGTGGACAGGGCGGGCACTGAAGCTTTCTTT
NA NA TRBJ2-2 TRBV10-3 CAIEEGAGTGELFF TGTGCCATCGAGGAGGGGGCAGGGACCGGGGAGCTGTTTTTT
NA NA TRBJ2-3 TRBV7-9 CASSLARAPSPDTQYF TGTGCCAGCAGCTTAGCCAGGGCGCCCAGTCCAGATACGCAGTATTTT